The next 2 T cell receptor beta chains were all read from a single sample in a study of vaccination and CD4 T cells after COVID-19. The antigens for these receptors are not known. Oncomine TCR Beta short-read sequencing was applied to DNA from cultured CD4+ T cells. MiXCR, applied by TCRdb to the PCR reads, yields one record per CDR3 protein. Of about 21,000 distinct CDR3 sequences in the sample, around 68% were seen once. Treatment described: approximately 10-day PBMC culture with coronavirus spike peptide pools or control peptides (ViraFEST assay). The sample here was CD4+ T cells from blood, cultured in vitro, taken before SARS-CoV-2 vaccination. The receptors were gathered from a human donor who received a COVID-19 vaccine.

V is TRBV19 and J is TRBJ2-3, with a weak D call TRBD1 (6 bases). V lost 5 bases, J lost 3 bases, and 12 bases lay in between. This CDR3 spans 14 amino acids. Germline V lookup: CDR1 LNHDA, CDR2 SQIVND (reference sequence). DNA for the CDR3: TGTGCCAGTAGTTCAGGGGAAGTAACAGATACGCAGTATTTT. It codes for CASSSGEVTDTQYF.

This rearrangement joins TRBV20-1 to TRBJ2-7; 10 nucleotides align to TRBD2. Germline assignment: CDR1 DFQATT and CDR2 SNEGSKA (reference sequence). CDR3 length equals 13 residues. V shed 5 bases, J shed 4 bases, and the junction held 5 bases outside the gene matches. The CDR3 DNA sequence: TGCAGTGCTGCAGGACTAGCGGTATACGAGCAGTACTTC. This translates into CSAAGLAVYEQYF.